These T cell receptor beta chains were read from a single sample in a study. TCRdb called the multiplex PCR reads again in MiXCR, with one record for every CDR3 protein. This sample has about 1,200 distinct CDR3 sequences, with 25% found just once. Sequencing was carried out using tumor-infiltrating Tregs sorted from the breast tumor. The receptors here all came from a female donor with breast cancer. Each CDR3 is given with its conserved first and last residue. Each record gives: V gene, D gene, CDR3 protein. A D gene is named only where the DNA matches it firmly.

v_gene: TRBV12-3/TRBV12-4
d_gene: -
CDR3aa: CASSFPESNYGYTF

v_gene: TRBV12-3/TRBV12-4
d_gene: -
CDR3aa: CASSYGYTF

v_gene: TRBV12-3/TRBV12-4
d_gene: -
CDR3aa: CASSPGFDGYTF

v_gene: TRBV12-3/TRBV12-4
d_gene: TRBD1
CDR3aa: CASRVDRGLGGYTF

v_gene: TRBV12-3/TRBV12-4
d_gene: -
CDR3aa: CASSSGDGYTF

v_gene: TRBV12-3/TRBV12-4
d_gene: -
CDR3aa: CASSPGTDYGYTF

v_gene: TRBV12-3/TRBV12-4
d_gene: -
CDR3aa: CASGQGHYGYTF

v_gene: TRBV12-3/TRBV12-4
d_gene: -
CDR3aa: CASSLGYGYTF

v_gene: TRBV12-3/TRBV12-4
d_gene: -
CDR3aa: CASSLGGGVDGYTF

v_gene: TRBV12-3/TRBV12-4
d_gene: -
CDR3aa: CASSFQGSYGYTF

v_gene: TRBV12-3/TRBV12-4
d_gene: -
CDR3aa: CASSFRLREGGYTF

v_gene: TRBV12-3/TRBV12-4
d_gene: -
CDR3aa: CASNRDSSNYGYTF

v_gene: TRBV12-3/TRBV12-4
d_gene: -
CDR3aa: CASSTDSFYGYTF

v_gene: TRBV12-3/TRBV12-4
d_gene: TRBD1
CDR3aa: CASSWTGDSAALGNYGYTF

v_gene: TRBV12-3/TRBV12-4
d_gene: TRBD1
CDR3aa: CASSLAWGQGIYGYTF

v_gene: TRBV12-3/TRBV12-4
d_gene: -
CDR3aa: CASSLGTPGYGYTF

v_gene: TRBV12-3/TRBV12-4
d_gene: -
CDR3aa: CASSLISYGYTF

v_gene: TRBV12-3/TRBV12-4
d_gene: -
CDR3aa: CASSLWGLRSGYTF

v_gene: TRBV12-3/TRBV12-4
d_gene: -
CDR3aa: CASSLAPQGPNGYTF

v_gene: TRBV12-3/TRBV12-4
d_gene: -
CDR3aa: CASSFAGYGYTF

v_gene: TRBV12-3/TRBV12-4
d_gene: -
CDR3aa: CASSLGQTYGYTF

v_gene: TRBV12-3/TRBV12-4
d_gene: -
CDR3aa: CASSLEGMWGYTF

v_gene: TRBV12-3/TRBV12-4
d_gene: -
CDR3aa: CASSARDDYGYTF

v_gene: TRBV12-3/TRBV12-4
d_gene: -
CDR3aa: CASSQRGGVDGYTF

v_gene: TRBV12-3/TRBV12-4
d_gene: -
CDR3aa: CASSLGGVQFGYTF

v_gene: TRBV12-3/TRBV12-4
d_gene: -
CDR3aa: CASSSGTTYGYTF

v_gene: TRBV12-3/TRBV12-4
d_gene: TRBD1
CDR3aa: CASSLIGDGTGGEGYTF

v_gene: TRBV12-3/TRBV12-4
d_gene: TRBD1
CDR3aa: CASSPGQGNGYTF

v_gene: TRBV12-3/TRBV12-4
d_gene: -
CDR3aa: CASRSGGVGGYTF

v_gene: TRBV12-3/TRBV12-4
d_gene: -
CDR3aa: CASSLDGNYGYTF

v_gene: TRBV12-3/TRBV12-4
d_gene: -
CDR3aa: CASSTGQTMGYTF

v_gene: TRBV12-3/TRBV12-4
d_gene: -
CDR3aa: CASSLGIGYTF

v_gene: TRBV12-3/TRBV12-4
d_gene: -
CDR3aa: CASSSSGANYGYTF

v_gene: TRBV12-3/TRBV12-4
d_gene: -
CDR3aa: CASSLNVDGYTF

v_gene: TRBV12-3/TRBV12-4
d_gene: TRBD1
CDR3aa: CASNRQGINGYTF

v_gene: TRBV12-3/TRBV12-4
d_gene: -
CDR3aa: CASSLYSGSYTF

v_gene: TRBV12-3/TRBV12-4
d_gene: -
CDR3aa: CASRWDETGPNYGYTF

v_gene: TRBV12-3/TRBV12-4
d_gene: -
CDR3aa: CASSPNGDGYTF

v_gene: TRBV12-3/TRBV12-4
d_gene: -
CDR3aa: CASSLGSPRGYTF

v_gene: TRBV12-3/TRBV12-4
d_gene: -
CDR3aa: CASSLIGTDYGYTF

v_gene: TRBV12-3/TRBV12-4
d_gene: -
CDR3aa: CASSLALTNYGYTF

v_gene: TRBV12-3/TRBV12-4
d_gene: -
CDR3aa: CASSERVYGYTF

v_gene: TRBV12-3/TRBV12-4
d_gene: -
CDR3aa: CASRSDGYPNRGYTF

v_gene: TRBV12-3/TRBV12-4
d_gene: -
CDR3aa: CASSFPRSSYTF

v_gene: TRBV12-3/TRBV12-4
d_gene: -
CDR3aa: CASSLTRHYGYTF

v_gene: TRBV12-3/TRBV12-4
d_gene: TRBD1
CDR3aa: CASSLGQGYFGYTF

v_gene: TRBV12-3/TRBV12-4
d_gene: TRBD1
CDR3aa: CASSPDRWARLAHGYTF

v_gene: TRBV12-3/TRBV12-4
d_gene: -
CDR3aa: CASSLSGRTADYGYTF

v_gene: TRBV12-3/TRBV12-4
d_gene: TRBD1
CDR3aa: CASSSGTGSGYTF

v_gene: TRBV12-3/TRBV12-4
d_gene: -
CDR3aa: CASSPVGSANYGYTF

v_gene: TRBV12-3/TRBV12-4
d_gene: -
CDR3aa: CASSNPGGNGYTF

v_gene: TRBV12-3/TRBV12-4
d_gene: TRBD1
CDR3aa: CASTLRDRGNYGYTF

v_gene: TRBV12-3/TRBV12-4
d_gene: -
CDR3aa: CASSEVLVGYGYTF

v_gene: TRBV12-3/TRBV12-4
d_gene: -
CDR3aa: CASSLQGSKGYTF

v_gene: TRBV12-3/TRBV12-4
d_gene: -
CDR3aa: CASSLRDYGYTF

v_gene: TRBV12-3/TRBV12-4
d_gene: -
CDR3aa: CASSSSHGYTF

v_gene: TRBV12-3/TRBV12-4
d_gene: -
CDR3aa: CASSEQVMGGYTF

v_gene: TRBV12-3/TRBV12-4
d_gene: -
CDR3aa: CASSFTLDGYGYTF

v_gene: TRBV12-3/TRBV12-4
d_gene: -
CDR3aa: CASSSQGRGYTF